The 27 T cell receptor delta chains below come from one sample, sequenced in a study of γδ T cells in repeated Plasmodium falciparum infection. Bulk repertoires came from Vgamma9/Vdelta2+ or Vdelta2-negative gammadelta T cells flow-sorted from PBMC. TCRdb redid clone calling on the multiplex PCR reads using CATT. There are more than 45,000 delta-chain clones in the sample; about 1.5% occur only once, and about 15% lies in the top ten. The sequenced material came from gamma-delta T cells from blood. The receptors here all came from a pool of human donors (malaria-infected and uninfected, not separated).

This clone has a count of ten or more. The protein that TCRdb holds for this DNA derives from a much larger clone and differs from the translated DNA at residue 3, which likely indicates a read error; the protein shown here is translated from the DNA. CDR3 protein: CAPGELKLVGLPPIVDKLIF. The DNA for the CDR3 is TGTGCTCCTGGGGAACTAAAACTGGTGGGCCTTCCCCCGATAGTCGATAAACTCATCTTT. This chain uses TRDV1 with TRDJ1; D is perhaps TRDD2 or TRDD3 (6 bases each). The CDR3 spans 20 residues. Germline CDR1 TSWWSYY, CDR2 QGS.

This clone was recorded at least ten times. CDR3 sequence reads: CALGEQFPVVGVFTDKLIF. In DNA, the CDR3 is TGTGCTCTTGGGGAACAGTTCCCCGTAGTGGGGGTCTTCACCGATAAACTCATCTTT. The chain carries TRDV1 and TRDJ1; D is perhaps TRDD3 (6 bases). Trimming left V 1 base short and J 1 base short, with 22 bases between. The CDR3 has 19 amino acids. In germline, CDR1 is TSWWSYY, CDR2 QGS.

The table lists this clone with a few counts. The CDR3 coding sequence is TGTGCTCTTGGGGAACCCATCCTAGGAGAAAGACTGGGGGGGGGGTACACCGATAAACTCATCTTT. Residues: CALGEPILGERLGGGYTDKLIF. The V call is TRDV1, the J call TRDJ1; 8 bases agree with TRDD3. The J gene, not given by TCRdb, was assigned here from a germline match of the nucleotide sequence. Germline V gene lookup returns CDR1 TSWWSYY and CDR2 QGS. CDR3 size: 22 residues. The V gene end was trimmed by 1 base and the J gene end by 0 bases; junction bases not matched to a gene: 22.

As regards this clone: The protein given by TCRdb reflects a much larger clone and differs at residue 5 from this DNA's translation, likely from a read error; the protein shown is the DNA's translation. The chain recombines TRDV1 with TRDJ3, with D perhaps TRDD2 (6 bases). Since TCRdb gives no J gene, matching the DNA to germline was used here to assign it. The CDR3 is 24 amino acids. Germline V gives CDR1 TSWWSYY, CDR2 QGS. V was cut by 4 bases and J by 4 bases, with 35 bases left in between. CDR3 DNA sequence: TGTGCTCTTGGGGTACTAGGTTCCTCCAGATTACTGCAACCTTTCCTATGGGACACCCGACAGATGTTTTTC. This gives the protein CALGVLGSSRLLQPFLWDTRQMFF.

Many counts were recorded for this clone. A far larger clone is one base from this, pointing to a likely read error. This sample also contains other DNA sequences that code for the same CDR3. The V call is TRDV2, the J call TRDJ1, with 7 bases aligning to TRDD3. CDR1 is GEAIGNYY and CDR2 is EKD in the germline V gene. The CDR3 has 17 amino acids. The CDR3 loop is CACDNRLLGFNTDKLIF. CDR3 in DNA: TGTGCCTGTGACAACCGCCTACTGGGGTTTAACACCGATAAACTCATCTTC.

This clone was seen a few times. The protein given by TCRdb reflects a much larger clone and differs at residue 5 from this DNA's translation, likely from a read error; the protein shown is the DNA's translation. This chain links TRDV1 with TRDJ1, with 10 bases that match TRDD3. Germline matching of the DNA provided the J gene here, since TCRdb leaves it blank. Trimming cost V 8 bases and J 2 bases; bases outside gene matches: 20. Germline assignment: CDR1 TSWWSYY and CDR2 QGS. The CDR3 runs to 19 residues. The CDR3 is CALIVTHGYLLGDTDKLIF. CDR3 DNA sequence: TGTGCTCTTATCGTTACCCATGGTTATTTACTGGGGGATACCGATAAACTCATCTTT.

As concerns this clone: This likely stems from a read error, as it lies one base from a far larger clone. Other DNA sequences in the same sample also yield this CDR3. CDR3 nucleotide sequence: TGTGCCTTTAGTGCCTCGGGTGCTGGGGGATACCATCCTCTACTCAGAAATAAACTCATCTTT. It translates to CAFSASGAGGYHPLLRNKLIF. The chain has TRDV3 and TRDJ1; 11 positions match TRDD3. There are 21 residues in the CDR3. Germline lookup yields CDR1 TVYSNPD and CDR2 GDNSRS (reference sequence). J lost 6 bases, V lost 0 bases, and 27 bases had no gene match.

To note about this clone: TCRdb's entry gives the protein of a much larger clone, which mismatches this DNA's translation at residue 11, likely from a read error; the protein reported here is translated from the DNA. This chain joins TRDV1 and TRDJ1, with a tentative D call TRDD3 (5 bases). As TCRdb names no J gene, one was assigned here on the basis of a DNA match to germline. CDR1 is TSWWSYY, CDR2 QGS, per germline. The CDR3 has 17 amino acids. V was pared by 3 bases and J by 1 base, with 18 bases between. The CDR3, as DNA: TGTGCTCTTGGGGAGACATACTTGGGGACGACCACCGATAAACTCATCTTT. Amino acid sequence: CALGETYLGTTTDKLIF.

This clone has more than one count but fewer than ten. For this DNA, TCRdb reports the protein of a much larger clone, which diverges at residue 4, most likely from a read error; the protein presented here is translated directly from the DNA. J is TRDJ1 and V is TRDV2; TRDD3 matches 10 bases. The J gene comes from matching the DNA to germline here; TCRdb lacks it. J lost 0 bases, V lost 5 bases, and 35 bases had no gene match. The CDR3 is 25 amino acids. The germline gives CDR1 GEAIGNYY, CDR2 EKD. DNA of the CDR3: TGTGCCTGTGGCCCGATCCGTTCAAGTTCCTACTCGTGGGGGATACTAAGGGCGTACACCGATAAACTCATCTTT. Translated: CACGPIRSSSYSWGILRAYTDKLIF.

The sample holds a few counts of this clone. This DNA translates differently at residue 4 from the TCRdb protein, which is that of a much larger clone; a read error is likely, and the protein shown is the DNA's own translation. V and J are TRDV2 and TRDJ1; 12 nucleotides match TRDD3. V gave up 6 bases and J gave up 0 bases; unmatched junction bases: 19. The CDR3 has 20 residues. Germline loops: CDR1 GEAIGNYY, CDR2 EKD. CDR3 residues: CACNRLLGDTKRVYTDKLIF. Written as DNA, the CDR3 is TGTGCCTGTAACCGACTACTGGGGGATACAAAGAGAGTGTACACCGATAAACTCATCTTT.

In regard to this clone: A far bigger clonotype differs at one base, so this is likely a read error. Other nucleotide sequences from this sample produce the same CDR3. The chain combines TRDV3 with TRDJ1; TRDD2 matches 9 bases. Because TCRdb records no J gene, it was assigned here through a match of the DNA to germline. The CDR3 runs to 19 residues. Germline V CDR1 and CDR2: TVYSNPD, GDNSRS (reference sequence). Trimming removed 5 bases from V and 0 bases from J; junction bases left unmatched: 22. CDR3 loop: CARTFLRTGVLGYTDKLIF. The CDR3 DNA sequence: TGTGCCCGTACCTTCCTACGTACTGGGGTATTAGGGTACACCGATAAACTCATCTTT.

This clone was observed a handful of times. The mismatch at residue 15 between this DNA's translation and the TCRdb protein of a much larger clone likely reflects a read error; the protein shown is translated from the DNA. The rearrangement joins TRDV1 to TRDJ1; TRDD3 aligns across 12 bases. This CDR3 is 23 amino acids long. Germline-derived CDR1 and CDR2 are TSWWSYY and QGS. V lost 0 bases to trimming and J lost 0 bases; unmatched junction nucleotides: 20. DNA of the CDR3: TGTGCTCTTGGGGAACTGGGGCCTTCCTACGACTGGGGGATACATGGGAACACCGATAAACTCATCTTT. The encoded protein is CALGELGPSYDWGIHGNTDKLIF.

This clone has ten or more counts. This DNA's translation differs at residue 12 from TCRdb's protein, which comes from a much larger clone; a read error is likely, and the protein shown is translated from the DNA. CDR3 DNA sequence: TGTGCTCTTGGGGAACTTTTCTTCCTACGGGGGGTACGATCCACCGATAAACTCATCTTT. Protein: CALGELFFLRGVRSTDKLIF. The chain carries TRDV1 and TRDJ1; 8 bases agree with TRDD2. The CDR3 has 20 residues. Trimming took 0 bases from V and 1 from J; bases not matched to a gene: 16. The germline V gene encodes CDR1 TSWWSYY and CDR2 QGS.

Of note for this clone: This likely came from a read error, as a far larger clone is one base away. The sample has other DNA sequences that encode this CDR3 too. The chain couples TRDV1 to TRDJ1; D is undetermined. Since TCRdb gives no J gene, matching the DNA to germline was used here to assign it. Germline V gene lookup returns CDR1 TSWWSYY and CDR2 QGS. The CDR3 is 19 residues long. This CDR3 reads CALGAGVRKAPSNTDKLIF. The CDR3 bases are TGTGCTCTTGGGGCCGGGGTACGTAAAGCCCCGTCTAACACTGATAAACTCATCTTT.

The sample holds a few counts of this clone. It differs at one base from a far larger clone, so likely a read error. Other DNA sequences in this sample translate to the same CDR3. The genes are TRDV1 and TRDJ1, with D possibly TRDD2 on 6 matching bases. The J gene, not given by TCRdb, was assigned here from a germline match of the nucleotide sequence. This CDR3 has 21 amino acids. V was clipped by 2 bases and J by 0 bases, with 28 bases between them. The germline gives CDR1 TSWWSYY, CDR2 QGS. CDR3 protein: CALGESPSDVNSSEYTDKLIF. DNA for the CDR3: TGTGCTCTTGGGGAATCGCCTTCCGACGTCAATTCCTCTGAGTACACCGATAAACTCATCTTT.

As to this clone: This sequence is one base from a far larger clone and is likely a read error. The same CDR3 can be traced to other DNA sequences in this sample. For the V gene the call is TRDV1; the J gene has no call; the table calls TRDD3, which could not be checked here. The CDR3 length is 21 residues. CDR1 and CDR2 (germline): TSWWSYY, QGS. The CDR3 nucleotides read TGTGCTCTTGGGCCATCTTACCCTGGGGGATACGCTTGGTCCTACACCGATAAGCTCATCTTT. Protein product: CALGPSYPGGYAWSYTDKLIF.

This clone was observed a handful of times. This DNA's translation differs at residue 21 from TCRdb's protein, which comes from a much larger clone; a read error is likely, and the protein shown is translated from the DNA. The J gene went uncalled, whereas the V gene is TRDV1; the DNA was not compared with TRDD3, the D call given in the table. The CDR3 runs 23 residues. From germline, CDR1 is TSWWSYY and CDR2 QGS. This chain's CDR3 is CALGELEGPVNVLGDKDTDKPIF. CDR3 in DNA: TGTGCTCTTGGGGAATTAGAAGGACCCGTGAACGTACTGGGGGATAAAGACACCGATAAACCCATCTTT.

This clone has only a few counts. The protein recorded in TCRdb matches a much larger clone and deviates from this DNA's translation at residue 11, suggesting a read error; the protein here is obtained by translating the DNA. The chain is built from TRDV3 and TRDJ1; 8 nucleotides align to TRDD3. In the absence of a J gene in TCRdb, the DNA was matched to germline to assign it here. Germline V gene data show CDR1 as TVYSNPD and CDR2 as GDNSRS (reference sequence). V shed 2 bases, J shed 4 bases, and the junction held 33 bases outside the gene matches. This CDR3 region has 22 residues. The CDR3 DNA is TGTGCCTTTTCTCGGCGGGCAGACTGGGGGGTACGTCCTAAATTGTACAGCGATAAACTCATCTTT. Translating gives CAFSRRADWGVRPKLYSDKLIF.

This clone was observed a few times. For this DNA, TCRdb reports the protein of a much larger clone, which diverges at residue 15, most likely from a read error; the protein presented here is translated directly from the DNA. In DNA, the CDR3 is TGTGCCTGTGACCCAATAACGCCTGAGGGTTCGAGCCCGGGGTCTCTTAATAAACTCATCTTT. The encoded protein is CACDPITPEGSSPGSLNKLIF. The chain has TRDV2 and TRDJ1; D is undetermined. TCRdb is silent on the J gene; assignment here came from matching the DNA to germline. The CDR3 runs to 21 residues. Per the germline V gene, CDR1 is GEAIGNYY and CDR2 is EKD. Trimming removed 3 bases from V and 6 bases from J, with 37 bases in between.

This clone was counted only a few times. Given a far larger clone just one base away, this is likely a sequencing read error. This sample also contains other DNA sequences that code for the same CDR3. V usage is TRDV1 and J usage is TRDJ1; D is undetermined. CDR3 size: 16 residues. The V end lost 3 bases, the J end lost 0 bases, and 14 bases lay between the germline ends. Per germline, CDR1 TSWWSYY and CDR2 QGS. The CDR3, as DNA: TGTGCTCTTGGGGAGCTACTCCCCCTTTACACCGATAAACTCATCTTT. This encodes CALGELLPLYTDKLIF.

This clone was counted only a few times. This may come from a read error, since a much larger clone is one base off. The V call is TRDV1, the J call TRDJ1, with D possibly TRDD3 on 10 matching bases. As TCRdb names no J gene, one was assigned here on the basis of a DNA match to germline. Trimming stripped 4 bases from V and 3 bases from J, with 42 bases between. The CDR3 sequence is 24 residues long. Germline values: CDR1 TSWWSYY, CDR2 QGS. The CDR3 reads CALGAKGGAFLRRTGGWSADKLIF. CDR3 sequence (DNA): TGTGCTCTTGGGGCTAAGGGGGGTGCCTTCCTACGACGAACTGGGGGATGGTCGGCCGATAAACTCATCTTT.

This clone was observed a few times. Given a far larger clone just one base away, this is likely a sequencing read error. Other DNA variants within this sample encode the same CDR3. The rearrangement uses TRDV3 and TRDJ1; 11 nucleotides align to TRDD3. The J gene, left out of TCRdb, was set here by checking the DNA against germline. V was clipped by 4 bases and J by 0 bases; unmatched bases: 22. CDR1 TVYSNPD and CDR2 GDNSRS come from the germline V gene (reference sequence). CDR3 length: 20 amino acids. DNA for the CDR3: TGTGCCTCTTTTTCCTACGTTCGAGCTGGGGGATACCTATACACCGATAAACTCATCTTT. The encoded protein is CASFSYVRAGGYLYTDKLIF.

This clone was seen many times. The protein TCRdb gives is from a much larger clone and does not agree with this DNA's translation at residue 3, likely a read error; the protein shown here comes from the DNA. The rearrangement joins TRDV1 to TRDJ1, with TRDD3 matching 8 bases. The germline V gene has CDR1 TSWWSYY and CDR2 QGS. The CDR3 runs 22 residues. The J segment lost 1 base and the V segment lost 10 bases, leaving 32 bases of the junction unmatched. This CDR3 reads CAPGVNPPSDDQCGIRTDKLIF. Written as DNA, the CDR3 is TGTGCTCCTGGTGTAAACCCGCCTTCCGACGACCAATGTGGGATACGCACCGATAAACTCATCTTT.

There are many counts of this clone. The chain uses TRDV1 and TRDJ1, with 8 bases fitting TRDD3. Germline values: CDR1 TSWWSYY, CDR2 QGS. The CDR3 extends over 20 amino acids. The V and J ends lost 1 base and 7 bases, in that order; junction bases with no gene match: 23. CDR3 loop: CALGERLLFPSVLGVLKLIF. The CDR3 DNA reads as TGTGCTCTTGGGGAACGCCTACTCTTTCCATCAGTACTGGGGGTGCTTAAACTCATCTTT.

This clone has just a few counts. It is likely a read error: a sequence one base away is far more abundant. Other DNA variants within this sample encode the same CDR3. This chain joins TRDV1 and TRDJ1, with TRDD3 identical over 8 bases. The length of the CDR3 is 17 residues. Germline V CDR1 and CDR2: TSWWSYY, QGS. Trimming at V came to 8 bases and at J to 0 bases, leaving 14 bases not matched to a gene. CDR3 coding DNA: TGTGCTCTTAAGAAAGGCAGCTGGGGGAAGTACACCGATAAACTCATCTTT. Protein sequence: CALKKGSWGKYTDKLIF.

This chain joins TRDV1 and TRDJ1, with 11 positions matching TRDD3. The J gene was not available in TCRdb and was assigned here by matching the DNA to germline segments. Trimming cost V 4 bases and J 0 bases; bases outside gene matches: 25. Germline CDR1 TSWWSYY, CDR2 QGS. The CDR3 is made up of 23 amino acids. The CDR3 here is CALGATGGAIWWGIRLYTDKLIF. As DNA, the CDR3 is TGTGCTCTTGGGGCTACCGGAGGGGCTATTTGGTGGGGGATACGCCTTTACACCGATAAACTCATCTTT.

This clone was observed a few times. The likely explanation is a read error, given a far larger clone one base away. Other DNA sequences of this sample code for an identical CDR3. The J gene is TRDJ1, the V gene TRDV1; possible D gene TRDD3, 5 bases. This CDR3 comprises 19 residues. The germline V gene encodes CDR1 TSWWSYY and CDR2 QGS. CDR3 DNA: TGTGCTCTCGGGGAGCATTCCCTTTTTTGGGATTGGCGAACCGATAAACTCATCTTT. Protein: CALGEHSLFWDWRTDKLIF.